Given below is one TCR beta chain in context. The source of the sample is a study of cytomegalovirus exposure and HLA in healthy donors. Vbeta (60) and Jbeta (13) primers were used in the PCR. The assay was immunoSEQ multiplex PCR, and TCRdb's table has in-frame clones only and misses some. The sample carries around 140,000 clones, approximately 80% recorded once. Sequencing was done on a sample of PBMCs. This TCR came from a man between 35 and 55 years old in good health and CMV-seronegative.

DNA for the CDR3: TGTGCCAGCAGGGACGTCGGGACTAGCGGGGGTCCCCAAGAGACCCAGTACTTC. It codes for CASRDVGTSGGPQETQYF. The chain couples TRBV2 to TRBJ2-5, with TRBD2 matching 14 bases. The ends lost 6 bases at V and 1 base at J; junction bases unmatched: 10. Germline CDR1 is SNHLY and CDR2 is FYNNEI. The length of the CDR3 is 18 residues.